The 29 T cell receptor beta chains given below trace back to one sample, sequenced in a study. Each CDR3 protein gets one entry after TCRdb re-called the RT-PCR reads with MiXCR. The table shows more than 600,000 distinct CDR3 sequences, with 14% occurring only once. The sequenced material came from memory CD4+ T cells from blood. These receptors all stem from a female donor in good health, serving as a healthy control.

This chain uses TRBV30 with TRBJ1-1; no firm D call. This CDR3 has 14 amino acids. In germline, CDR1 is GTSNPN, CDR2 SVGIG (reference sequence). V lost 3 bases and J 0 bases, leaving 11 bases between the germline ends. CDR3: CAWRGGRLNTEAFF. Here the CDR3 DNA reads TGTGCCTGGAGAGGCGGCAGGCTGAACACTGAAGCTTTCTTT.

The V gene is TRBV15, the J gene TRBJ1-6, with TRBD1 identical over 7 bases. V lost 3 bases and J lost 4; bases outside the gene matches: 3. Germline CDR1 is LNHNV and CDR2 is YYDKDF (reference sequence). The CDR3 spans 15 residues. This CDR3 reads CATSRLGQYNSPLHF. The CDR3 DNA follows: TGTGCCACCAGCAGGCTGGGACAGTATAATTCACCCCTCCACTTT.

This sequence joins TRBV7-2 and TRBJ2-7; no reliable D call. Germline values: CDR1 SGHTA, CDR2 FQGNSA. This CDR3 has 15 residues. V was trimmed by 2 bases and J by 1 base, leaving 12 bases between them. The CDR3 DNA is TGTGCCAGCAGCTTAACGATCTCCCAATCCTACGAGCAGTACTTC. Amino acids: CASSLTISQSYEQYF.

Ten or more counts support this clonotype. This chain uses TRBV7-2 with TRBJ1-1; TRBD1 might be the D (6 bases). V lost 5 bases and J lost 1, with 14 bases in between. This CDR3 contains 15 residues. Germline V gene sequence: CDR1 SGHTA, CDR2 FQGNSA. The CDR3 is CASSTQQGWNTEAFF. The CDR3 bases are TGTGCCAGCAGCACCCAACAGGGATGGAACACTGAAGCTTTCTTT.

The rearrangement links TRBV20-1 to TRBJ1-2; a weak D match, TRBD1 (5 bases). Trimming removed 3 bases at V and 1 base at J, with 12 bases between. The CDR3 spans 14 residues. Germline CDR1 is DFQATT and CDR2 is SNEGSKA (reference sequence). The CDR3 loop is CSASDRQINYGYTF. The CDR3 nucleotides are TGCAGTGCTAGTGACAGACAGATTAACTATGGCTACACCTTC.

V gene TRBV7-9 combines with J gene TRBJ2-7, with 9 bases that match TRBD1. V shed 0 bases, J shed 5 bases, and the junction held 5 bases outside the gene matches. This CDR3 region has 15 residues. Germline values: CDR1 SEHNR, CDR2 FQNEAQ (reference sequence). The CDR3 nucleotides are TGTGCCAGCAGCTTAGCAGGGACAGGGATCCACGAGCAGTACTTC. It encodes CASSLAGTGIHEQYF.

This clonotype came up a few times. The chain links TRBV6-2 or TRBV6-3 to TRBJ2-7; D gene unclear. Trimming cost V 7 bases and J 12 bases, with 19 bases left between them. The CDR3 spans 12 residues. Per germline, CDR1 MNHEY and CDR2 SVGEGT. CDR3 residues: CASTSFVGPWYF. The CDR3 DNA reads as TGTGCCAGCACCTCCTTTGTAGGACCGTGGTACTTC.

This clonotype was picked up many times. The rearrangement joins TRBV5-1 to TRBJ2-3; 9 nucleotides line up with TRBD2. The CDR3 is 13 amino acids. Germline V gene data show CDR1 as SGHRS and CDR2 as YFSETQ. With 7 bases clipped from V and 6 bases from J, the junction kept 6 bases outside the gene matches. CDR3 amino acids: CASYSGRSDTQYF. CDR3 DNA: TGCGCCAGCTATAGCGGGAGATCTGATACGCAGTATTTT. The whole variable domain, filled in from reference TRBV5-1 and TRBJ2-3, reads KAGVTQTPRYLIKTRGQQVTLSCSPISGHRSVSWYQQTPGQGLQFLFEYFSETQRNKGNFPGRFSGRQFSNSRSEMNVSTLELGDSALYLCASYSGRSDTQYFGPGTRLTVL.

The rearrangement joins TRBV3-1 to TRBJ2-2, with D uncertain. This CDR3 comprises 14 residues. Germline V CDR1 and CDR2: LGHDT, YNNKEL (reference sequence). Between the trimmed V and J ends, which lost 3 bases and 1 base, there was a span of 6 bases. The CDR3 reads CASSQHGNTGELFF. Written as DNA, the CDR3 is TGTGCCAGCAGCCAGCACGGGAACACCGGGGAGCTGTTTTTT.

This clonotype turned up a few times. This rearrangement joins TRBV7-6 to TRBJ2-3; D unclear. CDR3 length: 14 residues. Germline loops: CDR1 SGHVS, CDR2 FNYEAQ. Trimming shortened V by 5 bases and J by 8 bases, and 17 bases separated the two germline ends. The CDR3 nucleotides are TGTGCCAGCAGCCGAGAAGTCTCGGCGAGTACGCAGTATTTT. Protein product: CASSREVSASTQYF.

This clonotype was seen at least ten times. The rearrangement links TRBV4-1 to TRBJ2-3; 12 nucleotides agree with TRBD2. V trimming: 1 base; J trimming: 0 bases; junction bases outside the gene matches: 2. The CDR3 covers 17 residues. CDR1 is MGHRA, CDR2 YSYEKL, per germline. CDR3 amino acids: CASSQVGTSGSTDTQYF. The CDR3 DNA reads as TGCGCCAGCAGCCAAGTTGGGACTAGCGGGAGCACAGATACGCAGTATTTT.

This clonotype appeared many times. The rearrangement joins TRBV6-1 to TRBJ1-2; the D is unclear. Germline loops: CDR1 MNHNS, CDR2 SASEGT. This CDR3 is built from 15 residues. The V gene lost 5 bases and the J gene lost 6 bases, with 19 bases spanning the gap. The CDR3: CASSPSRSVGHGYTF. CDR3 bases: TGTGCCAGCAGTCCTTCCCGGTCTGTCGGTCATGGCTACACCTTC.

The rearrangement uses TRBV12-3 or TRBV12-4 and TRBJ2-2; D call uncertain. This CDR3 has 14 amino acids. The V end was cut by 6 bases, the J end by 8 bases, with 16 bases between. The CDR3 DNA is TGTGCCAGCAGCCAGAGTTATGGGAAGGGGGAGCTGTTTTTT. Translation: CASSQSYGKGELFF.

This clonotype was seen a handful of times. The V and J genes are TRBV7-2 and TRBJ1-6, with 8 bases lining up with TRBD1. V lost 3 bases to trimming and J lost 9 bases; unmatched junction nucleotides: 10. This CDR3 region has 16 residues. Germline V gives CDR1 SGHTA, CDR2 FQGNSA. The CDR3 protein is CASSLAGGQGGSPLHF. DNA of the CDR3: TGTGCCAGCAGCTTGGCCGGAGGACAGGGAGGTTCACCCCTCCACTTT.

This clonotype was seen a handful of times. As DNA, the CDR3 is TGTGCCAGCAGTTTACCCGGGACAGGGCACACTGAAGCTTTCTTT. Protein: CASSLPGTGHTEAFF. J is TRBJ1-1 and V is TRBV28, with 9 bases fitting TRBD1. The ends lost 2 bases at V and 3 bases at J; junction bases unmatched: 4. CDR1 is MDHEN, CDR2 SYDVKM, per germline. The CDR3 is made up of 15 amino acids.

This chain uses TRBV4-2 with TRBJ1-5; 9 nucleotides align to TRBD1. The CDR3 extends over 21 amino acids. Germline-derived CDR1 and CDR2 are LGHNA and YNFKEQ. Germline trimming cut 2 bases from V and 6 bases from J; bases unmatched to any gene: 23. The CDR3 here is CASSQTTTGTGSLRLGQPQHF. As DNA, the CDR3 is TGTGCCAGCAGCCAAACTACAACCGGGACAGGGAGTCTAAGATTGGGTCAGCCCCAGCATTTT.

CDR3 nucleotides: TGTGCCAGCGGGGCCAGGGGTATCTACAATGAGCAGTTCTTC. Amino acid sequence: CASGARGIYNEQFF. This chain joins TRBV6-1 and TRBJ2-1; the D gene is possibly TRBD1 (6 bases). The length of the CDR3 is 14 residues. CDR1 and CDR2 from the germline V gene are MNHNS and SASEGT. The ends were cut back, 8 bases at V and 3 bases at J, with 14 bases in the middle.

This clonotype was recorded at least ten times. The V call is TRBV4-3, the J call TRBJ1-4; D is unclear. This CDR3 is 13 amino acids long. With 1 base removed from V and 8 bases from J, the gap between germline ends came to 8 bases. CDR1 and CDR2 from the germline V gene are LGHNA and YSLEER. The CDR3 spells CASSQVGAEKLFF. DNA for the CDR3: TGCGCCAGCAGCCAAGTGGGAGCCGAAAAACTGTTTTTT.

The V and J genes are TRBV20-1 and TRBJ1-1; D gene ambiguous. Trimming pared 3 bases from V and 0 bases from J, leaving 5 bases between. CDR3 size: 12 residues. Germline CDR1 and CDR2: DFQATT and SNEGSKA (reference sequence). CDR3 protein: CSARRVNTEAFF. The CDR3 DNA follows: TGCAGTGCTAGGCGAGTGAACACTGAAGCTTTCTTT.

This clonotype has at least ten counts. The chain has TRBV12-3 or TRBV12-4 and TRBJ2-3; 7 nucleotides align to TRBD1. Trimming at V came to 3 bases and at J to 0 bases, leaving 6 bases not matched to a gene. The CDR3 consists of 16 residues. CDR3 nucleotides: TGTGCCAGCAGTTTTTGGGCAGGGGGAAGCACAGATACGCAGTATTTT. Its translation: CASSFWAGGSTDTQYF.

This clonotype has just a few counts. This chain uses TRBV27 with TRBJ2-7; D is uncertain. Germline V gives CDR1 MNHEY, CDR2 SMNVEV (reference sequence). Deletions cut 8 bases from V and 5 bases from J, with 10 bases between. There are 11 residues in the CDR3. CDR3 DNA: TGTGCCAGCGGCAGGAACGACGAGCAGTACTTC. It is translated as CASGRNDEQYF.

In its sample, this clonotype was seen a few times. The genes are TRBV5-1 and TRBJ1-1; no clear D. Germline V lookup: CDR1 SGHRS, CDR2 YFSETQ. Trimming left V 2 bases short and J 1 base short, with 12 bases between. The CDR3 totals 15 residues. The CDR3 coding sequence is TGCGCCAGCAGCTTTGCGGGCCAAACGAACACTGAAGCTTTCTTT. This encodes CASSFAGQTNTEAFF. The whole variable domain, filled in from reference TRBV5-1 and TRBJ1-1, reads KAGVTQTPRYLIKTRGQQVTLSCSPISGHRSVSWYQQTPGQGLQFLFEYFSETQRNKGNFPGRFSGRQFSNSRSEMNVSTLELGDSALYLCASSFAGQTNTEAFFGQGTRLTVV.

This clonotype has more than one count but fewer than ten. The chain has TRBV12-3 or TRBV12-4 and TRBJ2-3; 8 bases map to TRBD2. V lost 0 bases, J lost 5 bases, and 4 bases stayed unmatched. The CDR3 totals 15 residues. The CDR3 region is CASSLARGEGDTQYF. The DNA of the CDR3 is TGTGCCAGCAGTTTAGCGCGGGGGGAAGGAGATACGCAGTATTTT.

The genes are TRBV6-2 or TRBV6-3 and TRBJ2-1; a possible D gene is TRBD1 (6 bases). Germline lookup yields CDR1 MNHEY and CDR2 SVGEGT. Trimming stripped 5 bases from V and 10 bases from J, with 15 bases between. This CDR3 region has 13 residues. The CDR3 here is CASSRDTSPEQFF. The CDR3 region has the DNA TGTGCCAGCAGTAGGGACACCTCTCCGGAGCAGTTCTTC.

This chain uses TRBV6-2 or TRBV6-3 with TRBJ1-5; D is undetermined. This CDR3 is 15 amino acids long. V was pared by 6 bases and J by 6 bases, with 18 bases between. Germline loops: CDR1 MNHEY, CDR2 SVGEGT. The CDR3 nucleotides read TGTGCCAGCAGCCCATTGATGAGGGCTAGTCAGCCCCAGCATTTT. Protein: CASSPLMRASQPQHF.

The table lists this clonotype with many counts. The chain employs TRBV6-5 and TRBJ2-7; possibly TRBD1 or TRBD2 for D (5 bases each). V was shortened by 11 bases and J by 1 base, with 18 bases between the two germline ends. Germline V gives CDR1 MNHEY, CDR2 SVGAGI. The CDR3 is 14 amino acids. The CDR3: CASGTGTYSYEQYF. CDR3 bases: TGTGCCTCCGGCACCGGGACGTATTCCTACGAGCAGTACTTC.

This chain uses TRBV29-1 with TRBJ2-3, with 14 nucleotides matching TRBD2. This CDR3 region has 14 residues. CDR1 is SQVTM, CDR2 ANQGSEA, per germline. V trimming: 7 bases; J trimming: 5 bases; junction bases outside the gene matches: 5. The CDR3 sequence: CSGRLAGGGDTQYF. DNA of the CDR3: TGCAGCGGTAGACTAGCGGGGGGGGGAGATACGCAGTATTTT.

CDR3 amino acids: CASSLASLGLNEAFF. The CDR3, as DNA: TGCGCCAGCAGCTTGGCGTCGCTCGGTTTGAATGAAGCTTTCTTT. The chain carries TRBV5-1 and TRBJ1-1; D is uncertain. V shed 0 bases and J shed 7 bases, with 16 bases lying between them. The germline CDR1 and CDR2 sequences are SGHRS and YFSETQ. This CDR3 spans 15 amino acids.

The chain employs TRBV20-1 and TRBJ2-7; TRBD2 matches at 11 bases. The CDR3 is 16 amino acids. Looked up from germline, CDR1 is DFQATT and CDR2 is SNEGSKA (reference sequence). The CDR3 DNA sequence: TGCGGGACCATTGGTACTAGCGGGAGTGCGGCCTACGAGCAGTACTTC. Translating it yields CGTIGTSGSAAYEQYF.